Below, 25 T cell receptor beta chains from the same sample are listed, as sequenced in a study of blood T cell repertoires in COVID-19. Repertoires were generated with immunoSEQ multiplex PCR, while TCRdb's copy carries only in-frame clones and drops some. The sample includes 140,000 to 150,000 clones, approximately 86% of them seen just once. Sequencing was performed on peripheral blood. The receptors come from a man between 65 and 79 years old with acute or convalescent COVID-19.

This clone has a count of ten or more. V gene TRBV6-2 or TRBV6-3 combines with J gene TRBJ2-1; perhaps TRBD2 as D (6 bases). Germline lookup yields CDR1 MNHEY and CDR2 SVGEGT. The CDR3 contains 17 residues. The V and J ends lost 6 bases and 1 base respectively, with 19 bases between them. The CDR3 DNA follows: TGTGCCAGCAGCGGGTCAATTGGCGGGAAGTCCTACAATGAGCAGTTCTTC. Translation gives CASSGSIGGKSYNEQFF.

This clone has just one count. This sequence joins TRBV5-1 and TRBJ2-5; perhaps TRBD2 as D (5 bases). V lost 5 bases and J 2 bases, leaving 10 bases between the germline ends. The CDR3 is made up of 13 amino acids. The germline V gene encodes CDR1 SGHRS and CDR2 YFSETQ. The CDR3 region is CASSSRDQETQYF. CDR3 in DNA: TGCGCCAGCAGTTCCCGGGATCAAGAGACCCAGTACTTC.

CDR3 in amino acids: CASSQGGTALNQPQHF. The CDR3 nucleotides read TGTGCCAGCAGCCAAGGCGGGACCGCACTCAATCAGCCCCAGCATTTT. The chain links TRBV3-1 (or the pseudogene TRBV3-2) to TRBJ1-5, with D maybe TRBD1 (5 bases). The V end lost 1 base, the J end lost 3 bases, and 13 bases lay between the germline ends. Germline V lookup: CDR1 LGHDT, CDR2 YNNKEL (reference sequence). This CDR3 is 16 amino acids long.

This chain links TRBV5-1 with TRBJ2-5, with D perhaps TRBD2 (6 bases). V was shortened by 2 bases and J by 2 bases, with 13 bases between the two germline ends. This CDR3 comprises 15 residues. CDR1 and CDR2 (germline): SGHRS, YFSETQ. The CDR3 sequence is CASSFWGETQETQYF. The CDR3 nucleotides are TGCGCCAGCAGCTTTTGGGGGGAGACTCAAGAGACCCAGTACTTC.

The chain links TRBV6-5 to TRBJ1-6; the match to TRBD1 covers 9 bases. The CDR3 loop spans 14 amino acids. Germline CDR1 and CDR2: MNHEY and SVGAGI. The ends lost 6 bases at V and 7 bases at J; junction bases unmatched: 4. Here the CDR3 reads CASRAGTGNSPLHF. CDR3 DNA sequence: TGTGCCAGCAGAGCCGGGACAGGGAATTCACCCCTCCACTTT.

The chain links TRBV27 to TRBJ1-6; D uncertain. V lost 5 bases to trimming and J lost 4 bases, with 12 bases between them. CDR1 and CDR2 from the germline V gene are MNHEY and SMNVEV (reference sequence). The length of the CDR3 is 15 residues. CDR3 DNA sequence: TGTGCCAGCAGTCCTCGGGTCCTTTATAATTCACCCCTCCACTTT. It encodes CASSPRVLYNSPLHF.

This sequence joins TRBV24-1 and TRBJ2-2; 8 bases fit TRBD1. J was trimmed by 5 bases and V by 7 bases; bases with no gene match: 11. The germline CDR1 and CDR2 sequences are KGHDR and SFDVKD. The CDR3 extends over 16 amino acids. CDR3 sequence reads: CATRAGQGEGTGELFF. DNA of the CDR3: TGTGCCACCAGAGCAGGACAGGGTGAGGGGACCGGGGAGCTGTTTTTT.

This chain uses TRBV21-1 with TRBJ2-2; the table's D call TRBD1 went unverified against the DNA. TRBV21-1 constitutes a pseudogene. The CDR3 is made up of 15 amino acids. CDR3 sequence (DNA): TGTGCCAGGGGAGCCGGGACAGGGTGGACCGGGGAGCTGTTTTTT. It is translated as CARGAGTGWTGELFF.

The V gene is TRBV5-5, the J gene TRBJ1-6; D gene ambiguous. Deletions cut 4 bases from V and 10 bases from J, with 18 bases between. This CDR3 region has 15 residues. Germline values: CDR1 SGHKS, CDR2 YYEKEE (reference sequence). CDR3 region: CASSPVPGSLSPLHF. CDR3 bases: TGTGCCAGCAGCCCCGTCCCGGGAAGCCTATCACCCCTCCACTTT.

The chain couples TRBV7-3 to TRBJ2-1; 9 bases line up with TRBD2. The V gene end was trimmed by 0 bases and the J gene end by 1 base; junction bases not matched to a gene: 10. The germline V gene encodes CDR1 SGHTA and CDR2 FQGTGA. The CDR3 totals 19 residues. The CDR3 sequence is CASSLTRSGSVRSYNEQFF. In DNA form, the CDR3 reads TGTGCCAGCAGCTTAACTCGTAGCGGGAGTGTGAGGTCCTACAATGAGCAGTTCTTC.

The rearrangement links TRBV6-6 to TRBJ2-2, with 7 bases identical to TRBD1. V trimming: 9 bases; J trimming: 5 bases; junction bases outside the gene matches: 6. This CDR3 contains 13 residues. CDR1 is MNHNY, CDR2 SVGAGI, per germline (reference sequence). The CDR3, as DNA: TGTGCCAGTGTTTTGGACAGGACCGGGGAGCTGTTTTTT. Protein product: CASVLDRTGELFF.

The chain carries TRBV4-2 and TRBJ1-5; possible D gene TRBD1, 6 bases. The CDR3 extends over 13 amino acids. Germline lookup yields CDR1 LGHNA and CDR2 YNFKEQ. The germline V and J ends were trimmed by 2 bases and 4 bases, with 6 bases remaining between them. As DNA, the CDR3 is TGTGCCAGCAGCCAACAGGGGAATCAGCCCCAGCATTTT. Its translation is CASSQQGNQPQHF.

The rearrangement links TRBV20-1 to TRBJ2-5, with D unresolved. V gave up 3 bases and J gave up 2 bases, with 7 bases separating them. This CDR3 has 12 residues. Germline loops: CDR1 DFQATT, CDR2 SNEGSKA (reference sequence). The CDR3: CSASLEQETQYF. CDR3 nucleotide sequence: TGCAGTGCTAGTCTAGAGCAAGAGACCCAGTACTTC.

The chain combines TRBV5-1 with TRBJ2-1; D is undetermined. Germline V gene lookup returns CDR1 SGHRS and CDR2 YFSETQ. Trimming removed 2 bases from V and 2 bases from J, with 11 bases in between. The CDR3 extends over 15 amino acids. CDR3 sequence (DNA): TGCGCCAGCAGCTTACCCCTAAGCACCTACAATGAGCAGTTCTTC. Amino acids: CASSLPLSTYNEQFF. The full variable domain, rest sourced from reference TRBV5-1 and TRBJ2-1, is KAGVTQTPRYLIKTRGQQVTLSCSPISGHRSVSWYQQTPGQGLQFLFEYFSETQRNKGNFPGRFSGRQFSNSRSEMNVSTLELGDSALYLCASSLPLSTYNEQFFGPGTRLTVL.

V is TRBV28 and J is TRBJ1-3; TRBD1 aligns across 7 bases. Germline V gene sequence: CDR1 MDHEN, CDR2 SYDVKM. V lost 10 bases, J lost 1 base, and 10 bases stayed unmatched. The length of the CDR3 is 15 residues. The CDR3 region has the DNA TGTGCCACCGGAAGGGGGCTGGTATCTGGAAACACCATATATTTT. Amino acids: CATGRGLVSGNTIYF.

The chain joins TRBV6-5 to TRBJ2-2; TRBD1 matches at 7 bases. The germline CDR1 and CDR2 sequences are MNHEY and SVGAGI. V was pared by 10 bases and J by 2 bases, with 10 bases of the junction left unmatched. The CDR3 extends over 15 amino acids. In DNA, the CDR3 is TGTGCCACCATAGAGGACAGGACAAACACCGGGGAGCTGTTTTTT. This translates into CATIEDRTNTGELFF.

The chain employs TRBV19 and TRBJ1-3, with D unclear. Germline V gene sequence: CDR1 LNHDA, CDR2 SQIVND (reference sequence). CDR3 length equals 16 residues. V lost 1 base to trimming and J lost 0 bases, with 10 bases between them. The CDR3 DNA follows: TGTGCCAGTAGTATAGGCCAGGTCAGCTCTGGAAACACCATATATTTT. It yields the protein CASSIGQVSSGNTIYF.

This sequence joins TRBV7-2 and TRBJ1-2; a possible D gene is TRBD1 (5 bases). V dropped 1 base and J dropped 2 bases, with 14 bases sitting between them. The CDR3 length is 16 residues. Germline V lookup: CDR1 SGHTA, CDR2 FQGNSA. CDR3: CASSLDFRGLNYGYTF. The CDR3 coding sequence is TGTGCCAGCAGCTTAGATTTTAGGGGACTGAACTATGGCTACACCTTC.

The chain uses TRBV30 and TRBJ1-3, with D tentatively TRBD1 (6 bases). The CDR3 length is 17 residues. Trimming cost V 0 bases and J 2 bases, with 17 bases left between them. CDR1 is GTSNPN, CDR2 SVGIG, per germline (reference sequence). The CDR3 DNA reads as TGTGCCTGGAGTGTTGGTGGGGGCCCAGGGACTGGAAACACCATATATTTT. Amino acids: CAWSVGGGPGTGNTIYF.

This rearrangement joins TRBV19 to TRBJ2-2, with 11 positions matching TRBD2. The CDR3 extends over 17 amino acids. CDR1 is LNHDA, CDR2 SQIVND, per germline (reference sequence). Trimming at V came to 6 bases and at J to 3 bases, leaving 9 bases not matched to a gene. The CDR3 is CASRVAGGAGDTGELFF. As DNA, the CDR3 is TGTGCCAGTAGAGTAGCGGGAGGGGCGGGGGACACCGGGGAGCTGTTTTTT.

The V call is TRBV19, the J call TRBJ2-1, with 11 bases fitting TRBD2. V lost 6 bases to trimming and J lost 7 bases; unmatched junction nucleotides: 5. Germline-derived CDR1 and CDR2 are LNHDA and SQIVND (reference sequence). CDR3 length: 14 residues. Written as DNA, the CDR3 is TGTGCCAGTAGGAAACTAGCGGGAGTAAATGAGCAGTTCTTC. Its translation: CASRKLAGVNEQFF.

V is TRBV27 and J is TRBJ2-1; 7 positions agree with TRBD2. CDR3 length equals 16 residues. CDR1 MNHEY and CDR2 SMNVEV come from the germline V gene (reference sequence). V was pared by 5 bases and J by 8 bases, with 15 bases of the junction left unmatched. The DNA for the CDR3 is TGTGCCAGCAGTCCTTCATTGTGGACTAGAGCCCATGAGCAGTTCTTC. It codes for CASSPSLWTRAHEQFF.

This sequence joins TRBV11-3 and TRBJ2-3; 11 bases are a match to TRBD2. CDR1 and CDR2 from the germline V gene are SGHNT and YENEEA. Trimming at V came to 4 bases and at J to 5 bases, leaving 11 bases not matched to a gene. The CDR3 spans 17 residues. CDR3 in amino acids: CASSSGLSGRAVDTQYF. As DNA, the CDR3 is TGTGCCAGCAGCTCCGGCCTTAGCGGGAGGGCCGTAGATACGCAGTATTTT. The full variable domain, completed using reference TRBV11-3 and TRBJ2-3, is EAGVVQSPRYKIIEKKQPVAFWCNPISGHNTLYWYLQNLGQGPELLIRYENEEAVDDSQLPKDRFSAERLKGVDSTLKIQPAELGDSAVYLCASSSGLSGRAVDTQYFGPGTRLTVL.

The chain is built from TRBV18 and TRBJ2-2; 9 nucleotides match TRBD1. Germline V gene lookup returns CDR1 KGHSH and CDR2 LQKENI. J was trimmed by 3 bases and V by 3 bases; bases with no gene match: 11. CDR3 length: 18 amino acids. CDR3 sequence reads: CASSPTVAGQGYTGELFF. CDR3 sequence (DNA): TGTGCCAGCTCACCTACAGTGGCGGGACAGGGCTACACCGGGGAGCTGTTTTTT. Full variable domain (outside the CDR3, taken from reference TRBV18 and TRBJ2-2): NAGVMQNPRHLVRRRGQEARLRCSPMKGHSHVYWYRQLPEEGLKFMVYLQKENIIDESGMPKERFSAEFPKEGPSILRIQQVVRGDSAAYFCASSPTVAGQGYTGELFFGEGSRLTVL.

The chain carries TRBV3-1 (or the pseudogene TRBV3-2) and TRBJ2-2; D may be TRBD2 (5 bases). V was cut by 1 base and J by 6 bases, with 6 bases left in between. The CDR3 is 13 amino acids. Per germline, CDR1 LGHDT and CDR2 YNNKEL (reference sequence). CDR3 nucleotides: TGTGCCAGCAGCCAAGCCGGGGCCGGGGAGCTGTTTTTT. Translating gives CASSQAGAGELFF.